This T cell receptor beta chain is drawn from a study of CD8 T cells in ankylosing spondylitis. Germline V CDR1 and CDR2: LNHDA, SQIVND (reference sequence). Deletions cut 7 bases from V and 4 bases from J, with 8 bases between. The CDR3 has 12 residues. Notes on the study in general: Previous work reported some of these motif variants in the synovial fluid and blood of reactive arthritis. As for the disease-linked clones, they showed a CD8+ phenotype and occurred at relatively low frequencies in peripheral blood. There was a TCR beta motif, made of several highly homologous variants, that appeared characteristic of ankylosing spondylitis blood. Disease-linked clones reportedly concentrated significantly in matched ankylosing spondylitis synovial fluid.

TCRdb reanalysed the 5' RACE reads using MiXCR and keeps one entry per CDR3 protein. In the table there are a few hundred thousand distinct CDR3 sequences, 8% of which are singletons. With regard to this clonotype: The antigen remains unidentified.

The clonotype was recovered from a male donor with ankylosing spondylitis. Sequences were obtained from blood, either unsorted or a sorted T cell fraction (not recorded which). The V gene is TRBV19, the J gene TRBJ1-3; no definite D call. CDR3 in amino acids: CASTSNGNTIYF. CDR3 DNA: TGTGCCAGTACCTCCAACGGAAACACCATATATTTT.